Described below is a single T cell receptor (beta chain) sequence and its context. The treatment was: around 19 received Ad26.COV2.S at low or high dose, single or two shots; 5 received placebo; per-sample allocation not given. The samples date from day 63 after the first vaccine or placebo injection. Adults aged 18-55 years in Boston included the donor. These data originate in a study of Ad26.COV2.S vaccination and SARS-CoV-2 variants. About the study: Recipients of Ad26.COV2.S got it intramuscularly, once or twice 56 days apart.

Sequencing was performed with immunoSEQ multiplex PCR; in TCRdb, only in-frame clones are kept and a portion is missing. The data contain about 320,000 clones, around four fifths of them singletons. Here the sequenced sample was peripheral blood, taken in a trial of Ad26.COV2.S vaccine versus placebo. This receptor was taken from a person aged 18-65 years who received the Ad26.COV2.S COVID-19 vaccine or a placebo.

The CDR3 protein is CASLSLNLRTEAFF. The CDR3, as DNA: TGTGCCAGCCTAAGCCTTAATTTAAGAACTGAAGCTTTCTTT. This chain connects TRBV28 to TRBJ1-1; D unclear. V lost 8 bases to trimming and J lost 5 bases, with 18 bases between them. The germline V gene encodes CDR1 MDHEN and CDR2 SYDVKM. The CDR3 totals 14 residues.